These 22 T cell receptor beta chains were all obtained from the same sample, sequenced in a study of PD-1 blockade in classical Hodgkin lymphoma. The repertoire was sequenced with immunoSEQ multiplex PCR; TCRdb's copy has only in-frame clones and lacks some. The repertoire has some 52,000 clones, around nine tenths of them found once; the top ten carry approximately 6.9%. Time point: cycle 4 day 1 (C4D1), after more than five weeks of nivolumab. Patients all relapsed after autologous stem cell transplantation, and there was variation in brentuximab vedotin exposure. The source material was peripheral blood mononuclear cells (PBMCs), sampled before the fourth cycle of nivolumab. Receptor source: a human donor with classical Hodgkin lymphoma.

The chain joins TRBV6-6 to TRBJ2-1, with D unresolved. The germline V gene encodes CDR1 MNHNY and CDR2 SVGAGI (reference sequence). The CDR3 has 14 residues. V dropped 6 bases and J dropped 4 bases, with 13 bases sitting between them. The CDR3 nucleotides are TGTGCCAGCAGAACGATAGGAGAATACAATGAGCAGTTCTTC. This translates into CASRTIGEYNEQFF.

V usage is TRBV18 and J usage is TRBJ2-2, with TRBD1 matching 10 bases. V dropped 1 base and J dropped 7; count of bases not matched to a gene: 3. This CDR3 comprises 15 residues. Germline CDR1 reads KGHSH; CDR2 reads LQKENI. The CDR3 loop reads CASSPRTGGDGELFF. Written as DNA, the CDR3 is TGTGCCAGCTCACCACGGACAGGGGGTGACGGGGAGCTGTTTTTT.

This chain connects TRBV5-5 to TRBJ1-2, with 8 bases lining up with TRBD1. From germline, CDR1 is SGHKS and CDR2 YYEKEE (reference sequence). Unmatched junction bases numbered 7, after V lost 4 bases and J lost 5 bases. The CDR3 loop spans 14 amino acids. The CDR3 nucleotides read TGTGCCAGCAGCCGGGACAGGATTATGTATGGCTACACCTTC. It encodes CASSRDRIMYGYTF.

V is TRBV5-1 and J is TRBJ2-1; 9 bases map to TRBD2. Germline assignment: CDR1 SGHRS and CDR2 YFSETQ. This CDR3 comprises 15 residues. With V trimmed by 2 bases and J by 4 bases, 4 bases remained unmatched. For the CDR3, the DNA is TGCGCCAGCAGCTTACGTCTAGCGGGATACAATGAGCAGTTCTTC. This translates into CASSLRLAGYNEQFF.

The chain uses TRBV28 and TRBJ2-5; 8 bases align to TRBD1. The CDR3 consists of 14 residues. V was clipped by 2 bases and J by 8 bases; unmatched bases: 7. Germline CDR1 is MDHEN and CDR2 is SYDVKM. CDR3 residues: CASSLRQGAGTQYF. The CDR3 DNA sequence: TGTGCCAGCAGTTTAAGGCAGGGGGCTGGAACCCAGTACTTC.

This chain connects TRBV4-3 to TRBJ2-1, with D possibly matching TRBD1 (6 bases). The CDR3 contains 13 residues. Trimming removed 10 bases from V and 2 bases from J, with 12 bases in between. The germline gives CDR1 LGHNA, CDR2 YSLEER. DNA for the CDR3: TGCGCCACTCCGTGGGGGCCCTACAATGAGCAGTTCTTC. Protein sequence: CATPWGPYNEQFF.

V is TRBV10-2 and J is TRBJ2-5; tentatively, D is TRBD1 or TRBD2 (6 bases each). Deletions cut 8 bases from V and 5 bases from J, with 18 bases between. This CDR3 region has 14 residues. Germline CDR1 reads WSHSY; CDR2 reads SAAADI. This CDR3 is CASAYGGTRETQYF. The CDR3 DNA sequence: TGCGCCAGCGCCTACGGCGGGACACGGGAGACCCAGTACTTC.

CDR3 coding DNA: TGTGCCATCAGTGATCCGGGGACAGGGGAGAATTCACCCCTCCACTTT. Amino acids: CAISDPGTGENSPLHF. This chain connects TRBV10-3 to TRBJ1-6; 10 bases fit TRBD1. The CDR3 loop spans 16 amino acids. The trim removed 3 bases at V and 7 bases at J, leaving 6 bases unmatched. The germline gives CDR1 ENHRY, CDR2 SYGVKD.

This chain uses TRBV6-1 with TRBJ2-5; D is unclear. The V gene's germline CDR1 is MNHNS and CDR2 SASEGT. V lost 1 base and J lost 5, with 11 bases in between. CDR3 length: 14 residues. CDR3 nucleotides: TGTGCCAGCAGTGAAGTTGGAGCAAAGGAGACCCAGTACTTC. Its translation is CASSEVGAKETQYF.

Regarding this clone: Distinct nucleotide sequences in the sample also encode this CDR3. The chain links TRBV7-9 to TRBJ2-7; tentatively, D is TRBD2 (5 bases). V shed 2 bases and J shed 3 bases, with 8 bases lying between them. The germline CDR1 and CDR2 sequences are SEHNR and FQNEAQ (reference sequence). The CDR3 length is 13 residues. The CDR3, as DNA: TGTGCCAGCAGCTTATTAGGGAGCTACGAGCAGTACTTC. Protein product: CASSLLGSYEQYF.

This rearrangement joins TRBV11-1 to TRBJ2-1; TRBD2 matches at 8 bases. Germline V gene sequence: CDR1 SGHAT, CDR2 FQDESV (reference sequence). With 4 bases clipped from V and 8 bases from J, the junction kept 10 bases outside the gene matches. The CDR3 consists of 15 residues. CDR3 nucleotide sequence: TGTGCCAGCAGCTCCAGCGGGGGCCGGGACGATGAGCAGTTCTTC. Translation: CASSSSGGRDDEQFF. The full variable domain, in which reference TRBV11-1 and TRBJ2-1 provide the parts outside the CDR3, is EAEVAQSPRYKITEKSQAVAFWCDPISGHATLYWYRQILGQGPELLVQFQDESVVDDSQLPKDRFSAERLKGVDSTLKIQPAELGDSAMYLCASSSSGGRDDEQFFGPGTRLTVL.

This rearrangement joins TRBV18 to TRBJ1-1; D gene uncertain. This CDR3 contains 14 residues. CDR1 and CDR2 (germline): KGHSH, LQKENI. Deletions cut 6 bases from V and 2 bases from J, with 13 bases between. CDR3 nucleotide sequence: TGTGCCAGCTCTAAACAACGGGTTAACACTGAAGCTTTCTTT. It translates to CASSKQRVNTEAFF. The full variable domain, completed using reference TRBV18 and TRBJ1-1, is NAGVMQNPRHLVRRRGQEARLRCSPMKGHSHVYWYRQLPEEGLKFMVYLQKENIIDESGMPKERFSAEFPKEGPSILRIQQVVRGDSAAYFCASSKQRVNTEAFFGQGTRLTVV.

The genes are TRBV6-5 and TRBJ1-1; TRBD1 might be the D (6 bases). The CDR3 loop spans 14 amino acids. Trimming took off 2 bases at V and 7 bases at J, with 14 bases between the two ends. CDR1 and CDR2 (germline): MNHEY, SVGAGI. The CDR3 sequence: CASSYRQGWGEAFF. The CDR3 DNA follows: TGTGCCAGCAGTTACCGGCAGGGGTGGGGTGAAGCTTTCTTT.

The gene calls are TRBV5-1 and TRBJ1-4; no firm D call. Germline CDR1 and CDR2: SGHRS and YFSETQ. The germline V and J ends were trimmed by 4 bases and 8 bases, with 12 bases remaining between them. The CDR3 has 13 residues. CDR3 DNA: TGCGCCAGCAGCCCGGAGACGGGGGAAAAACTGTTTTTT. Its translation: CASSPETGEKLFF.

The rearrangement links TRBV11-1 to TRBJ2-7, with TRBD2 matching over 10 bases. CDR3 length: 16 amino acids. Germline-derived CDR1 and CDR2 are SGHAT and FQDESV (reference sequence). The J segment lost 4 bases and the V segment lost 5 bases, leaving 11 bases of the junction unmatched. The DNA for the CDR3 is TGTGCCAGCAGCCCTACCCCAGCGGGGGGGCCTTACGAGCAGTACTTC. It yields the protein CASSPTPAGGPYEQYF.

The CDR3 here is CASSQERSYTDTQYF. The CDR3, as DNA: TGCGCCAGCAGCCAAGAGCGGAGCTACACAGATACGCAGTATTTT. The chain joins TRBV4-3 to TRBJ2-3; D gene unclear. There are 15 residues in the CDR3. Germline CDR1 is LGHNA and CDR2 is YSLEER. Trimming stripped 0 bases from V and 2 bases from J, with 9 bases between.

The chain joins TRBV5-8 to TRBJ1-5, with 9 bases identical to TRBD1. V was clipped by 5 bases and J by 0 bases; unmatched bases: 15. The V gene's germline CDR1 is SGHTS and CDR2 YDEGEE. The CDR3 spans 19 residues. This CDR3 reads CASSLGQGNVRVSNQPQHF. As DNA, the CDR3 is TGTGCCAGCAGTCTGGGACAGGGTAACGTGAGGGTTAGCAATCAGCCCCAGCATTTT.

This chain uses TRBV19 with TRBJ1-1; TRBD1 aligns across 10 bases. CDR1 and CDR2 from the germline V gene are LNHDA and SQIVND (reference sequence). This CDR3 comprises 15 residues. V lost 5 bases, J lost 0 bases, and 3 bases stayed unmatched. As DNA, the CDR3 is TGTGCCAGTAGTCCGACAGGGGGCATGAACACTGAAGCTTTCTTT. Protein product: CASSPTGGMNTEAFF.

The rearrangement joins TRBV4-3 to TRBJ2-7, with a weak D call TRBD2 (5 bases). The CDR3 loop spans 13 amino acids. V was shortened by 3 bases and J by 9 bases, with 15 bases between the two germline ends. Germline CDR1 is LGHNA and CDR2 is YSLEER. The CDR3 reads CASSQQAEAVQYF. Here the CDR3 DNA reads TGCGCCAGCAGCCAGCAGGCGGAGGCGGTGCAGTACTTC.

In nucleotides, the CDR3 is TGTGCCAGCAGCCTAGGAGGGGGCTCTAATGAAAAACTGTTTTTT. Translated: CASSLGGGSNEKLFF. This chain uses TRBV7-9 with TRBJ1-4; TRBD1 agrees at 7 bases. Germline V CDR1 and CDR2: SEHNR, FQNEAQ (reference sequence). V lost 5 bases, J lost 3 bases, and 6 bases stayed unmatched. The CDR3 has 15 amino acids.

The chain recombines TRBV2 with TRBJ1-4; D is undetermined. V was pared by 5 bases and J by 3 bases, with 13 bases between. Germline V gives CDR1 SNHLY, CDR2 FYNNEI. There are 15 residues in the CDR3. This CDR3 reads CASSSGQDANEKLFF. The CDR3 bases are TGTGCCAGCAGTAGCGGTCAAGACGCTAATGAAAAACTGTTTTTT.

This clone was seen just once. The chain links TRBV27 to TRBJ2-7; TRBD1 agrees at 7 bases. CDR1 MNHEY and CDR2 SMNVEV come from the germline V gene (reference sequence). This CDR3 is 13 amino acids long. The trim removed 6 bases at V and 5 bases at J, leaving 7 bases unmatched. The CDR3 sequence is CASSSTGVHEQYF. For the CDR3, the DNA is TGTGCCAGCAGCAGTACAGGGGTCCACGAGCAGTACTTC.